The TCR beta chain described here comes from a study of shared clonotypes between healthy human individuals. Regarding the study as a whole: Depth was large, yet rarefaction showed that sorted-subset sequencing was incomplete. Several donors held about 5% of naive CD4 clonotypes in common. The four-donor shared clonotypes exceeded non-shared clonotypes in generation probability, with non-shared ones scoring lower.

In regard to this clone: Its antigen is as yet unknown.

Produced via immunoSEQ multiplex PCR; TCRdb's table is partial and in-frame only. The sample carries millions of clones, 85% to 95% recorded once. V lost 5 bases to trimming and J lost 2 bases, with 20 bases between them. Germline V CDR1 and CDR2: SGHTA, FQGNSA. There are 17 residues in the CDR3. Sequenced input: naive CD4+ T cells sorted from blood. Regarding subset: CD45RA+ positively selected. The TCR comes from a man between 18 and 29 years old in good health. The chain is built from TRBV7-2 and TRBJ2-3, with D possibly TRBD2 on 6 matching bases. The CDR3 coding sequence is TGTGCCAGCAGCCCCGGCGGGATAGCCCTTCCCACAGATACGCAGTATTTT. Amino acids: CASSPGGIALPTDTQYF.